A selection of T cell receptor beta chains follows, all from one sample in a study of shared clonotypes between healthy human individuals. Sequencing used immunoSEQ multiplex PCR; TCRdb keeps in-frame clones, though not all of them. Of a few million clones listed, about 90% are singletons. Input material: naive CD4+ T cells from PBMCs. The receptors were gathered from a man between 18 and 29 years old in good health. Some clones in this sample may be carry-over from other donors' samples. Each CDR3 is given with its conserved first and last residue. The D gene is left open where the match is weak. Size is omitted from some rows. Given values are once, few, many or a class for expanded clones.

TRBV9,TRBD1,NA,TRBJ1-2,CASSVAGQGNYGYTF,TGTGCCAGCAGCGTAGCGGGACAGGGGAACTATGGCTACACCTTC
TRBV30,TRBD1,NA,TRBJ2-7,CAWSADRGHEQYF,TGTGCCTGGAGTGCGGACAGGGGGCACGAGCAGTACTTC
TRBV28,NA,once,TRBJ1-5,CASTPPGGDQPQHF,TGTGCCAGCACCCCCCCCGGAGGCGATCAGCCCCAGCATTTT
TRBV6-1,NA,NA,TRBJ2-3,CASIFATSTDTQYF,TGTGCCAGCATCTTTGCGACTAGCACAGATACGCAGTATTTT
TRBV29-1,NA,NA,TRBJ1-2,CSVEERAGYGYTF,TGCAGCGTTGAGGAGCGGGCAGGCTATGGCTACACCTTC
TRBV6-5,TRBD1,NA,TRBJ2-3,CASSPLTGSTDTQYF,TGTGCCAGCAGTCCCTTGACAGGGAGCACAGATACGCAGTATTTT
TRBV28,NA,NA,TRBJ1-5,CASSYSAPGNQPQHF,TGTGCCAGCAGTTATTCGGCTCCGGGCAATCAGCCCCAGCATTTT
TRBV11-2,NA,NA,TRBJ1-1,CASRGEGGTEAFF,TGTGCCAGCAGGGGGGAGGGAGGCACTGAAGCTTTCTTT
TRBV19,TRBD1,NA,TRBJ1-5,CASSTLSLTGALDTGGEPQHF,TGTGCCAGTAGTACGCTAAGCCTTACAGGGGCCCTAGATACTGGCGGGGAGCCCCAGCATTTT
TRBV29-1,NA,NA,TRBJ2-5,CSVVPFIEPETQYF,TGCAGCGTCGTCCCCTTTATAGAGCCGGAGACCCAGTACTTC
TRBV6-6,NA,NA,TRBJ1-2,CASSYGGRDYGYTF,TGTGCCAGCAGTTACGGGGGACGGGACTATGGCTACACCTTC
TRBV28,TRBD1,NA,TRBJ2-3,CASDSGGAGIDTQYF,TGTGCCAGCGACTCAGGGGGCGCGGGAATAGATACGCAGTATTTT
TRBV5-8,TRBD2,once,TRBJ2-1,CASRLAGGSYNEQFF,TGTGCCAGCAGGTTAGCGGGAGGTTCCTACAATGAGCAGTTCTTC
TRBV30,NA,NA,TRBJ2-7,CAWSRGDSYEQYF,TGTGCCTGGAGTAGGGGGGACTCCTACGAGCAGTACTTC
TRBV6-1,NA,NA,TRBJ1-2,CASSEAIYGYTF,TGTGCCAGCAGTGAAGCGATTTATGGCTACACCTTC
TRBV28,NA,NA,TRBJ2-1,CASSLAGLTYNEQFF,TGTGCCAGCAGTTTGGCGGGTCTTACCTACAATGAGCAGTTCTTC
TRBV27,TRBD2,NA,TRBJ2-7,CASRGLATYEQYF,TGTGCCAGCAGGGGACTAGCGACCTACGAGCAGTACTTC
TRBV7-2,NA,NA,TRBJ2-7,CASSPGWVNYEQYF,TGTGCCAGCAGCCCAGGGTGGGTGAACTACGAGCAGTACTTC
TRBV7-2,TRBD2,NA,TRBJ2-6,CAGNPGLGKSGANVLTF,TGTGCCGGGAACCCGGGACTAGGCAAATCTGGGGCCAACGTCCTGACTTTC
TRBV7-2,TRBD1,NA,TRBJ2-7,CASSQRTGDEQYF,TGTGCCAGCAGCCAACGGACAGGGGACGAGCAGTACTTC
TRBV5-4,TRBD2,NA,TRBJ2-3,CASSLLAGFTDTQYF,TGTGCCAGCAGCTTGCTAGCGGGGTTCACAGATACGCAGTATTTT
TRBV28,TRBD2,NA,TRBJ2-7,CASRETSGRPYEQYF,TGTGCCAGCAGGGAAACTAGCGGTAGGCCCTACGAGCAGTACTTC
TRBV10-3,TRBD1,NA,TRBJ1-5,CAISRDRGGSGQPQHF,TGTGCCATCAGCCGGGACAGGGGGGGAAGCGGCCAGCCCCAGCATTTT
TRBV5-1,NA,NA,TRBJ2-1,CASSLVGPREGEQFF,TGCGCCAGCAGCTTGGTAGGGCCGCGCGAGGGTGAGCAGTTCTTC
TRBV7-2,NA,NA,TRBJ1-5,CASSLMAIPTDQPQHF,TGTGCCAGCAGCTTAATGGCAATACCTACGGATCAGCCCCAGCATTTT
TRBV27,TRBD2,NA,TRBJ2-7,CASSPKMRRTSGKWLEQYF,TGTGCCAGCAGCCCCAAAATGCGTAGGACTAGCGGGAAGTGGCTCGAGCAGTACTTC
TRBV7-7,NA,NA,TRBJ2-1,CASSAISPGGGPYNEQFF,TGTGCCAGCAGCGCGATCTCCCCAGGGGGAGGACCCTACAATGAGCAGTTCTTC
TRBV27,NA,NA,TRBJ1-1,CASSLGTNTEAFF,TGTGCCAGCAGTTTAGGCACGAACACTGAAGCTTTCTTT
TRBV7-6,NA,NA,TRBJ1-4,CASSPRPFFQGQYQNNEKLFF,TGTGCCAGCAGCCCGCGACCATTTTTCCAGGGGCAATACCAGAATAATGAAAAACTGTTTTTT
TRBV7-2,TRBD1,NA,TRBJ2-1,CASSQRQGLGQFF,TGTGCCAGCAGCCAAAGACAGGGCCTAGGGCAGTTCTTC
TRBV15,NA,NA,TRBJ2-3,CATSPAPRTDTQYF,TGTGCCACCAGCCCGGCTCCGCGCACAGATACGCAGTATTTT
TRBV15,NA,NA,TRBJ1-5,CATSRDWAYNQPQHF,TGTGCCACCAGCAGAGATTGGGCTTACAATCAGCCCCAGCATTTT
TRBV6-6,NA,once,TRBJ2-1,CASTVWGNEQFF,TGTGCCAGCACGGTCTGGGGGAATGAGCAGTTCTTC
TRBV28,TRBD2,NA,TRBJ2-7,CASSLGGSDFSYEQYF,TGTGCCAGCAGTTTGGGCGGGAGCGACTTCTCCTACGAGCAGTACTTC
TRBV28,TRBD1,NA,TRBJ1-2,CASSLSVTGDNGYTF,TGTGCCAGCAGTTTATCAGTGACAGGGGATAATGGCTACACCTTC
TRBV7-3,NA,NA,TRBJ2-2,CASSSTPTVLNTGELFF,TGTGCCAGCAGCTCAACCCCGACTGTATTGAACACCGGGGAGCTGTTTTTT
TRBV5-1,NA,NA,TRBJ2-2,CASSRDSTGELFF,TGCGCCAGCAGCAGGGACTCCACCGGGGAGCTGTTTTTT
TRBV9,TRBD1,NA,TRBJ1-1,CASSPRTGNMNTEAFF,TGTGCCAGCAGCCCGAGGACAGGGAACATGAACACTGAAGCTTTCTTT
TRBV7-9,NA,NA,TRBJ2-7,CASIPFGGNEQYF,TGTGCCAGCATCCCCTTTGGCGGAAACGAGCAGTACTTC
TRBV7-9,NA,NA,TRBJ2-7,CASSSKLGAGSYEQYF,TGTGCCAGCAGCTCCAAACTCGGGGCGGGCTCCTACGAGCAGTACTTC
TRBV27,TRBD1,NA,TRBJ1-2,CASRTRGQVYGYTF,TGTGCCAGCAGAACGAGAGGACAGGTCTATGGCTACACCTTC
TRBV4-1,NA,NA,TRBJ1-6,CASSQGDAGSSYNSPLHF,TGCGCCAGCAGCCAAGGCGATGCAGGGAGCTCCTATAATTCACCCCTCCACTTT
TRBV5-4,TRBD2,NA,TRBJ2-1,CASRLAGGKAEQFF,TGTGCCAGCAGACTAGCGGGAGGTAAAGCTGAGCAGTTCTTC
TRBV19,TRBD1,NA,TRBJ2-1,CASSITGTVIHNEQFF,TGTGCCAGTAGTATCACCGGGACAGTAATACACAATGAGCAGTTCTTC
TRBV9,NA,NA,TRBJ1-5,CASSPPGGNQPQHF,TGTGCCAGCAGCCCCCCTGGGGGCAATCAGCCCCAGCATTTT
TRBV6-1,NA,NA,TRBJ1-2,CASSEVAGGGYTF,TGTGCCAGCAGTGAAGTAGCCGGAGGGGGCTACACCTTC
TRBV7-8,NA,once,TRBJ2-5,CASSLDLGETQYF,TGTGCCAGCAGCTTAGACCTAGGGGAGACCCAGTACTTC
TRBV6-5,NA,NA,TRBJ2-3,CASSLPGTDTQYF,TGTGCCAGCAGCTTACCCGGCACAGATACGCAGTATTTT